These T cell receptor beta chains were read from a single sample in a study of shared clonotypes between healthy human individuals. Profiled with immunoSEQ multiplex PCR; TCRdb holds only in-frame clones, not every one. The table has some 1,900,000 clones, approximately 94% seen once. Sequencing used naive CD8+ T cells sorted from blood. These receptors all stem from a man younger than 30 in good health. Both conserved end residues are part of each CDR3. D genes are given only for firm matches. For some rows the clone size is stated as once, few or many, or as a class when expanded; others skip it.

TRBJ2-3	TRBV5-6	-	-	TGTGCCAGCAGCTTGGGGCAGGATTCCACAGATACGCAGTATTTT	CASSLGQDSTDTQYF
TRBJ1-6	TRBV27	-	-	TGTGCCAGCAGTTCGACCGGGGGGTCACCCCTCCACTTT	CASSSTGGSPLHF
TRBJ2-1	TRBV30	-	TRBD2	TGTGCCTGGAGCCGGACTAGCGGGGACCCCTACAATGAGCAGTTCTTC	CAWSRTSGDPYNEQFF
TRBJ2-4	TRBV7-9	-	TRBD1	TGTGCCAGCAGCTTAGCGCAGGGGGAAAACATTCAGTACTTC	CASSLAQGENIQYF
TRBJ2-2	TRBV27	few	-	TGTGCCAGCAGTTCGTTAGACGGAGGGAACACCGGGGAGCTGTTTTTT	CASSSLDGGNTGELFF
TRBJ2-7	TRBV2	once	-	TGTGCCAGCAGTGAAGTTCTGGGGGGAGAAAGCTACGAGCAGTACTTC	CASSEVLGGESYEQYF
TRBJ2-7	TRBV2	-	TRBD2	TGTGCCAGCAGGTTGAGCAGCGGGGGATCCTACGAGCAGTACTTC	CASRLSSGGSYEQYF
TRBJ2-7	TRBV4-3	-	-	TGCGCCAGCAGCCCAGTCGGTTCCTACGAGCAGTACTTC	CASSPVGSYEQYF
TRBJ1-5	TRBV6-1	-	-	TGTGCCAGCAGTGAATCCCGATATAGCAATCAGCCCCAGCATTTT	CASSESRYSNQPQHF
TRBJ2-1	TRBV11-2	-	-	TGTGCCAGCAGAGCTGACGGTGGCTCCTACAATGAGCAGTTCTTC	CASRADGGSYNEQFF
TRBJ2-3	TRBV4-3	-	-	TGCGCCAGCAGCCAAGATGATGGCCCAGATACGCAGTATTTT	CASSQDDGPDTQYF
TRBJ1-2	TRBV6-1	-	TRBD1	TGTGCCAGCAGTGAAAATGCGTTGGACAGGGGCCATGGCTACACCTTC	CASSENALDRGHGYTF
TRBJ2-5	TRBV7-2	-	-	TGTGCCAGCAGCTCGGAGGGCGGGACATGGGAGACCCAGTACTTC	CASSSEGGTWETQYF
TRBJ2-1	TRBV30	-	-	TGTGCCTGGAGTGTAGGGCCATACAATGAGCAGTTCTTC	CAWSVGPYNEQFF
TRBJ2-2	TRBV9	-	-	TGTGCCAGCAGCGTAGACAGCGCGAACACCGGGGAGCTGTTTTTT	CASSVDSANTGELFF
TRBJ2-1	TRBV4-3	-	-	TGCGCCAGCAGCCAAGAAGGGTCCCTCGGGGTAGGGAATGAGCAGTTCTTC	CASSQEGSLGVGNEQFF
TRBJ2-5	TRBV28	-	-	TGTGCCAGCAGTCCTCGGGACCCCAAGGAGACCCAGTACTTC	CASSPRDPKETQYF
TRBJ2-1	TRBV19	-	-	TGTGCCAGTAGTCCCCCCTACAGGCTAAATGAGCAGTTCTTC	CASSPPYRLNEQFF
TRBJ1-4	TRBV5-6	-	-	TGTGCCAGCAGCTTGGGGTATACGGATGAAAAACTGTTTTTT	CASSLGYTDEKLFF
TRBJ2-5	TRBV4-1	-	TRBD1	TGCGCCAGCAGCCAACCAGGGCAGGGGGTGCAGGAGACCCAGTACTTC	CASSQPGQGVQETQYF
TRBJ2-7	TRBV6-1	-	-	TGTGCCAGCAGCTTCAGGGACGCCTACGAGCAGTACTTC	CASSFRDAYEQYF
TRBJ2-2	TRBV7-9	-	-	TGTGCCAGCAGCTTCGAATGGGGCCCTTCGGGGGAGCTGTTTTTT	CASSFEWGPSGELFF
TRBJ2-3	TRBV19	-	-	TGTGCCAGTAGTAAATATAGCGAAAGCACAGATACGCAGTATTTT	CASSKYSESTDTQYF
TRBJ2-3	TRBV7-8	-	-	TGTGCCAGCAGCCGTTGGAGGGGGAGCACAGATACGCAGTATTTT	CASSRWRGSTDTQYF
TRBJ1-4	TRBV2	-	-	TGTGCCAGCAGCTTCTGGCTTTCAACTAATGAAAAACTGTTTTTT	CASSFWLSTNEKLFF
TRBJ1-1	TRBV28	once	-	TGTGCCAGCAGTTTTCCCCCGGGGAACACTGAAGCTTTCTTT	CASSFPPGNTEAFF
TRBJ2-1	TRBV7-9	-	-	TGTGCCAGCAGCTTAGTTAATCCCACGTCCTACAATGAGCAGTTCTTC	CASSLVNPTSYNEQFF
TRBJ2-5	TRBV28	-	TRBD1	TGTGCCAGCAGTTTTAGCGGGACAGGGGGCGAAGAGACCCAGTACTTC	CASSFSGTGGEETQYF
TRBJ2-7	TRBV6-5	-	-	TGTGCCAGCAGTTACGGATCCCCGGGCGAGCAGTACTTC	CASSYGSPGEQYF
TRBJ2-3	TRBV15	-	-	TGTGCCACCAAGACAGGCGCAGATACGCAGTATTTT	CATKTGADTQYF
TRBJ1-1	TRBV7-8	-	-	TGTGCCAGCAGTTCGGAGGCCGGGACGGACCTTGAAGCTTTCTTT	CASSSEAGTDLEAFF
TRBJ2-1	TRBV28	-	-	TGTGCCAGCAGTATTACAGCCCCCCTCTACAATGAGCAGTTCTTC	CASSITAPLYNEQFF
TRBJ2-7	TRBV9	-	-	TGTGCCAGCAGCGTCGGCAGCTCCTACGAGCAGTACTTC	CASSVGSSYEQYF
TRBJ2-3	TRBV4-3	-	TRBD2	TGCGCCAGCAGCCAAGGTCTAGCGGGAGGGCCCGTGGGAAAAGATACGCAGTATTTT	CASSQGLAGGPVGKDTQYF
TRBJ2-7	TRBV6-6	-	-	TGTGCCAGTGGGAGGAACTTGAACTACGAGCAGTACTTC	CASGRNLNYEQYF
TRBJ2-7	TRBV27	once	TRBD2	TGTGCCAGCAGTTTAGGTGCGGGAGGAAGCGAGCAGTACTTC	CASSLGAGGSEQYF
TRBJ1-1	TRBV28	-	-	TGTGCCAGCAGTTCACCAGGGATGAGGGCCACTGAAGCTTTCTTT	CASSSPGMRATEAFF
TRBJ2-1	TRBV13	once	TRBD2	TGTGCCAGCAGCCTCATTACCGGGACTAGCGGAGACGTAACCTACAATGAGCAGTTCTTC	CASSLITGTSGDVTYNEQFF